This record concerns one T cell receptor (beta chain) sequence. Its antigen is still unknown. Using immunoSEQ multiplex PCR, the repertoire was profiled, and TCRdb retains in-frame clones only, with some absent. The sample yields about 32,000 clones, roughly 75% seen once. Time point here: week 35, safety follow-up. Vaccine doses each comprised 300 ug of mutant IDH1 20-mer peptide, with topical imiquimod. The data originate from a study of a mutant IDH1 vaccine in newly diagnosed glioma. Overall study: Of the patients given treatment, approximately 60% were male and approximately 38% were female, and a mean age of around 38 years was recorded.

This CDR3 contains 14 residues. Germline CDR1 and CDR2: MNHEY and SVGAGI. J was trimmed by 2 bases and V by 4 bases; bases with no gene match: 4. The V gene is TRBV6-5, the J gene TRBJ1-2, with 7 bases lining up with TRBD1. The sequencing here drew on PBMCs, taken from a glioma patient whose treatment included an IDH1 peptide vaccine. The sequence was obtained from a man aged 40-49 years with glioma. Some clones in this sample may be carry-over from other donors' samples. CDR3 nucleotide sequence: TGTGCCAGCAGTTTACAGGGGCGGAACTATGGCTACACCTTC. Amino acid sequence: CASSLQGRNYGYTF.